These 22 T cell receptor beta chains were all obtained from the same sample, sequenced in a study of blood T cells in healthy people across ages. A second about 6 to 12 cycle PCR used barcoded and J-beta primers. One entry per CDR3 protein results from TCRdb running MiXCR on the 5' RACE reads. The table includes about 970,000 distinct CDR3 sequences, 51% detected once. Sequences were obtained from blood. Every receptor here comes from a woman in her sixties in good health.

V usage is TRBV5-6 and J usage is TRBJ2-4; D may be TRBD1 (6 bases). CDR3 length: 16 residues. CDR1 and CDR2 from the germline V gene are SGHDT and YYEEEE. The ends were cut back, 5 bases at V and 6 bases at J, with 21 bases in the middle. As DNA, the CDR3 is TGTGCCAGCAGGCGACGGACAGAGATGACGCCAAACATTCAGTACTTC. It encodes CASRRRTEMTPNIQYF. Variable domain in full (rest from reference TRBV5-6 and TRBJ2-4): DAGVTQSPTHLIKTRGQQVTLRCSPKSGHDTVSWYQQALGQGPQFIFQYYEEEERQRGNFPDRFSGHQFPNYSSELNVNALLLGDSALYLCASRRRTEMTPNIQYFGAGTRLSVL.

This clonotype has a handful of counts. The gene calls are TRBV7-2 and TRBJ2-3, with 9 nucleotides matching TRBD2. Trimming removed 1 base from V and 6 bases from J; junction bases left unmatched: 11. This CDR3 is 17 amino acids long. The germline V gene encodes CDR1 SGHTA and CDR2 FQGNSA. The CDR3 loop is CASSLVPAGGSRDTQYF. CDR3 nucleotide sequence: TGTGCCAGCAGCTTAGTTCCGGCGGGAGGGTCCCGGGATACGCAGTATTTT. Complete variable domain (other parts from reference TRBV7-2 and TRBJ2-3): GAGVSQSPSNKVTEKGKDVELRCDPISGHTALYWYRQSLGQGLEFLIYFQGNSAPDKSGLPSDRFSAERTGGSVSTLTIQRTQQEDSAVYLCASSLVPAGGSRDTQYFGPGTRLTVL.

The gene calls are TRBV20-1 and TRBJ2-4; no clear D. The J call could be wrong; TRBJ2-7 is a better fit for the DNA end. This CDR3 has 14 amino acids. CDR1 is DFQATT and CDR2 is SNEGSKA in the germline V gene (reference sequence). Here the CDR3 reads CSAKPPSRNYEQYF. The DNA for the CDR3 is TGCAGTGCTAAGCCCCCATCGCGGAACTACGAGCAGTACTTC.

This clonotype has a handful of counts. The chain employs TRBV20-1 and TRBJ2-1; 9 bases match TRBD1. The J segment lost 5 bases and the V segment lost 4 bases, leaving 6 bases of the junction unmatched. The CDR3 is made up of 14 amino acids. Germline loops: CDR1 DFQATT, CDR2 SNEGSKA (reference sequence). The CDR3 DNA reads TGCAGTGCTAAGGGGACAGGGTGGGACAATGAGCAGTTCTTC. This codes for CSAKGTGWDNEQFF.

This clonotype was detected a few times. The chain is built from TRBV4-3 and TRBJ2-1, with 8 nucleotides matching TRBD2. Germline V lookup: CDR1 LGHNA, CDR2 YSLEER. This CDR3 is 16 amino acids long. Trimming removed 4 bases from V and 5 bases from J; junction bases left unmatched: 10. The DNA of the CDR3 is TGCGCCAGCAGCCCTGTTGGCGCGGGAGGCGACAATGAGCAGTTCTTC. Its protein product is CASSPVGAGGDNEQFF.

This clonotype was observed a handful of times. The J gene is TRBJ1-2, the V gene TRBV27; D not resolved. The germline CDR1 and CDR2 sequences are MNHEY and SMNVEV (reference sequence). The CDR3 has 13 residues. Trimming pared 3 bases from V and 6 bases from J, leaving 11 bases between. CDR3 coding DNA: TGTGCCAGCAGTTTCGGTGGAGGGAATGGCTACACCTTC. It translates to CASSFGGGNGYTF.

The chain uses TRBV20-1 and TRBJ2-1; no reliable D call. The CDR3 consists of 14 residues. Germline V gene lookup returns CDR1 DFQATT and CDR2 SNEGSKA (reference sequence). V was pared by 1 base and J by 0 bases, with 7 bases between. The CDR3 DNA is TGCAGTGCTAGAGGCCGGACCTCCTACAATGAGCAGTTCTTC. The encoded protein is CSARGRTSYNEQFF.

The chain joins TRBV6-2 or TRBV6-3 to TRBJ1-2, with D possibly matching TRBD1 (5 bases). V lost 3 bases, J lost 6 bases, and 14 bases lay in between. This CDR3 has 14 residues. Germline V gene sequence: CDR1 MNHEY, CDR2 SVGEGT. CDR3 sequence: CASSYVVQGNGYTF. The CDR3, as DNA: TGTGCCAGCAGTTATGTCGTTCAGGGAAATGGCTACACCTTC.

This chain connects TRBV9 to TRBJ2-7; TRBD2 matches at 9 bases. Germline CDR1 SGDLS, CDR2 YYNGEE. The CDR3 length is 15 residues. V dropped 0 bases and J dropped 3; count of bases not matched to a gene: 4. The CDR3 region is CASSVEPSGVYEQYF. DNA of the CDR3: TGTGCCAGCAGCGTAGAGCCTAGCGGGGTCTACGAGCAGTACTTC.

This clonotype has more than one count but fewer than ten. The chain uses TRBV7-8 and TRBJ2-3; D is unclear. V dropped 2 bases and J dropped 1 base, with 7 bases sitting between them. The CDR3 spans 14 residues. Germline CDR1 and CDR2: SGHVS and FQNEAQ. The CDR3 DNA follows: TGTGCCAGCAGCTTATACGAGGGCACAGATACGCAGTATTTT. Its translation: CASSLYEGTDTQYF.

This sequence joins TRBV14 and TRBJ2-1, with D hard to call. Germline values: CDR1 SGHDN, CDR2 FVKESK. Trimming cost V 0 bases and J 3 bases, with 12 bases left between them. The CDR3 spans 16 residues. The CDR3 protein is CASSQDPARHYNEQFF. CDR3 bases: TGTGCCAGCAGCCAAGACCCCGCACGCCACTACAATGAGCAGTTCTTC.

This chain links TRBV7-9 with TRBJ1-2; no definite D call. Trimming pared 5 bases from V and 0 bases from J, leaving 7 bases between. This CDR3 spans 13 amino acids. The germline gives CDR1 SEHNR, CDR2 FQNEAQ (reference sequence). CDR3 sequence: CASSHVSNYGYTF. CDR3 nucleotides: TGTGCCAGCAGCCACGTTTCTAACTATGGCTACACCTTC.

This chain joins TRBV29-1 and TRBJ2-7, with unresolved D. Trimming stripped 4 bases from V and 9 bases from J, with 16 bases between. CDR1 SQVTM and CDR2 ANQGSEA come from the germline V gene. The CDR3 runs to 12 residues. The DNA for the CDR3 is TGCAGCGTTGTTGAGGATCTGGACGTGCAGTACTTC. This translates into CSVVEDLDVQYF.

The rearrangement uses TRBV20-1 and TRBJ2-7; 11 nucleotides match TRBD2. Trimming took 5 bases from V and 3 from J; bases not matched to a gene: 6. The CDR3 has 14 amino acids. From germline, CDR1 is DFQATT and CDR2 SNEGSKA (reference sequence). CDR3 sequence reads: CSAPVGTSGYEQYF. DNA of the CDR3: TGCAGTGCTCCCGTCGGGACTAGCGGCTACGAGCAGTACTTC.

The DNA of the CDR3 is TGTGCCAGCAGCTTAGGTCGGGGTAGTGATAGCAATCAGCCCCAGCATTTT. This encodes CASSLGRGSDSNQPQHF. This chain joins TRBV7-9 and TRBJ1-5; no definite D call. The CDR3 extends over 17 amino acids. Germline CDR1 SEHNR, CDR2 FQNEAQ (reference sequence). The germline V and J ends were trimmed by 1 base and 0 bases, with 13 bases remaining between them.

This clonotype was seen a few times. V is TRBV27 and J is TRBJ1-4; TRBD1 is a possible D gene (5 bases). The CDR3 runs 15 residues. Trimming stripped 5 bases from V and 5 bases from J, with 15 bases between. CDR1 is MNHEY, CDR2 SMNVEV, per germline (reference sequence). CDR3 residues: CASSPGPLKNEKLFF. The CDR3 DNA reads TGTGCCAGCAGTCCGGGACCTCTAAAAAATGAAAAACTGTTTTTT.

This clonotype was seen more than once but under ten times. This rearrangement joins TRBV7-2 to TRBJ2-3; D remains unclear. This CDR3 region has 15 residues. Deletions cut 5 bases from V and 2 bases from J, with 14 bases between. CDR1 and CDR2 from the germline V gene are SGHTA and FQGNSA. DNA for the CDR3: TGTGCCAGCAGCCGGCTGCCAGGTTACACAGATACGCAGTATTTT. Amino acid sequence: CASSRLPGYTDTQYF.

The rearrangement uses TRBV12-5 and TRBJ2-1; 8 bases are shared with TRBD2. V was clipped by 7 bases and J by 7 bases; unmatched bases: 6. CDR3 size: 13 residues. Germline V gene sequence: CDR1 LGHNT, CDR2 FRNRAP. The chain's CDR3 is CASAVSGTNEQFF. CDR3 nucleotide sequence: TGTGCTAGTGCCGTTAGCGGGACGAATGAGCAGTTCTTC.

This clonotype was seen a few times. V usage is TRBV4-1 and J usage is TRBJ1-4; D not resolved. The V end lost 6 bases, the J end lost 0 bases, and 8 bases lay between the germline ends. This CDR3 is built from 14 residues. Per the germline V gene, CDR1 is MGHRA and CDR2 is YSYEKL. The CDR3 region has the DNA TGCGCCAGCAGTCTGGCGACAACTAATGAAAAACTGTTTTTT. This encodes CASSLATTNEKLFF.

The chain joins TRBV20-1 to TRBJ2-3, with unresolved D. V shed 5 bases and J shed 3 bases, with 12 bases lying between them. The CDR3 is 13 residues long. Looked up from germline, CDR1 is DFQATT and CDR2 is SNEGSKA (reference sequence). The CDR3 spells CSAAVVRTDTQYF. Written as DNA, the CDR3 is TGCAGTGCTGCTGTCGTGAGAACAGATACGCAGTATTTT.

This clonotype was seen more than once but under ten times. The rearrangement uses TRBV6-2 or TRBV6-3 and TRBJ2-7; D is ambiguous. CDR3 length: 12 amino acids. Trimming pared 4 bases from V and 2 bases from J, leaving 6 bases between. Germline lookup yields CDR1 MNHEY and CDR2 SVGEGT. DNA for the CDR3: TGTGCCAGCAGTTTGTACGCCTACGAGCAGTACTTC. This sequence encodes CASSLYAYEQYF.

This clonotype has only a few counts. The V gene is TRBV9, the J gene TRBJ2-7, with TRBD1 matching 10 bases. V lost 5 bases, J lost 3 bases, and 11 bases stayed unmatched. The CDR3 spans 16 residues. Germline assignment: CDR1 SGDLS and CDR2 YYNGEE. CDR3 amino acids: CASSESRGTGVYEQYF. CDR3 DNA sequence: TGTGCCAGCAGTGAATCCAGAGGGACAGGGGTCTACGAGCAGTACTTC.